The source of this T cell receptor (beta chain) is a study of blood T cell repertoires in COVID-19. Study context: The samples span acute and convalescent COVID-19 from the United States, Italy and Spain.

Adults between about 18 and 89 years of age took part from more than 20 US areas. Symptom resolution, clearance, or two negative PCRs marked donors in Cohort 3 as recovered. The germline V gene encodes CDR1 SEHNR and CDR2 FQNEAQ (reference sequence). Losses at the gene ends were 4 bases for V and 5 bases for J; bases not matched to a gene: 4. The CDR3 has 14 residues. The authors' processing: By means of reference gene primer amplification, nucleated cell counts were estimated. Libraries were prepared by immunoSEQ multiplex PCR; TCRdb keeps only in-frame clonotypes and omits some of them. The V and J calls and clone size are taken from that table; D and trimming were inferred from the DNA. Here the sample spans a few hundred thousand clones, around 84% being singletons.

This sequence was found in a woman in her thirties or forties who had recovered from COVID-19. This rearrangement joins TRBV7-9 to TRBJ1-2; 10 bases fit TRBD1. Material for sequencing was PBMCs or T cells enriched from blood (not recorded which). The CDR3 reads CASSYPGQGYGYTF. DNA of the CDR3: TGTGCCAGCAGCTATCCGGGACAGGGGTATGGCTACACCTTC.